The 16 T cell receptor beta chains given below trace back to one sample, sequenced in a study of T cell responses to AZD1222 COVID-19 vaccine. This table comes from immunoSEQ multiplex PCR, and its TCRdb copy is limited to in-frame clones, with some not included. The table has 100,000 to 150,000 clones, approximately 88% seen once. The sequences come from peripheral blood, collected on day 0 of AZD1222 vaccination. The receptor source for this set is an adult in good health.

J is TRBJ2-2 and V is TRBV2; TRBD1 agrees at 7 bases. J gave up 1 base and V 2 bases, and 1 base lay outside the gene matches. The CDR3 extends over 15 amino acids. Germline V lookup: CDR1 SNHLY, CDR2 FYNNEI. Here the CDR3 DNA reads TGTGCCAGCAGTGAACAGGGGGTGAACACCGGGGAGCTGTTTTTT. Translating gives CASSEQGVNTGELFF.

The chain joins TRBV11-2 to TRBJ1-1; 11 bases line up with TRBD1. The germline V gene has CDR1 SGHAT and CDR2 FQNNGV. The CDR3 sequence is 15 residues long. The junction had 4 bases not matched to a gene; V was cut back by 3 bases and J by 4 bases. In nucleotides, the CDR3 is TGTGCCAGCAGCTTCGGTGGACAGGGGGCCACTGAAGCTTTCTTT. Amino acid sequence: CASSFGGQGATEAFF.

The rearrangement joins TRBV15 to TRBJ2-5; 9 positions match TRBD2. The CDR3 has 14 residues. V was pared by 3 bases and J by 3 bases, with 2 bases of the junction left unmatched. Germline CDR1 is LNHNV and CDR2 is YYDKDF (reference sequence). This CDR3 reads CATSRLAGEETQYF. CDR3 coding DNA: TGTGCCACCAGCAGGTTAGCGGGAGAAGAGACCCAGTACTTC.

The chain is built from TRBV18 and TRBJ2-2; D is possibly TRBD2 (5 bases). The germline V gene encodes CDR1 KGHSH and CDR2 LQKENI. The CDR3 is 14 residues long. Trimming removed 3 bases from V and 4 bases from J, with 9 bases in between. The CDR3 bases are TGTGCCAGCTCACCTACTAGAGCCACCGGGGAGCTGTTTTTT. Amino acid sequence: CASSPTRATGELFF. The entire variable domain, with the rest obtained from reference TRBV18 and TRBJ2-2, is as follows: NAGVMQNPRHLVRRRGQEARLRCSPMKGHSHVYWYRQLPEEGLKFMVYLQKENIIDESGMPKERFSAEFPKEGPSILRIQQVVRGDSAAYFCASSPTRATGELFFGEGSRLTVL.

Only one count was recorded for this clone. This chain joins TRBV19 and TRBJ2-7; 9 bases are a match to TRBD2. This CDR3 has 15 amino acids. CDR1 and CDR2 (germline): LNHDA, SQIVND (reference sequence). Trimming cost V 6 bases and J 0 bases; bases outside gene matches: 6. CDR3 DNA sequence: TGTGCCAGTAGAACAACTAGCGGGTACTCCTACGAGCAGTACTTC. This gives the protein CASRTTSGYSYEQYF.

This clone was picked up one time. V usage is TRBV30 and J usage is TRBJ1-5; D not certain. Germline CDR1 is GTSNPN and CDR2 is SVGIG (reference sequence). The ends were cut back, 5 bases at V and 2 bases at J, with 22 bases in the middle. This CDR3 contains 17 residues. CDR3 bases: TGTGCCTGGGGCGCCGACTCTACGCCAGGAGGCAATCAGCCCCAGCATTTT. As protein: CAWGADSTPGGNQPQHF.

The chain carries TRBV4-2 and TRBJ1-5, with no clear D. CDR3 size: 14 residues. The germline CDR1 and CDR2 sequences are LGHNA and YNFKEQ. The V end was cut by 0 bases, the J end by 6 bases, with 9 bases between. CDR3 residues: CASSQEFSLQPQHF. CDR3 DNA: TGTGCCAGCAGCCAAGAGTTTTCGCTTCAGCCCCAGCATTTT.

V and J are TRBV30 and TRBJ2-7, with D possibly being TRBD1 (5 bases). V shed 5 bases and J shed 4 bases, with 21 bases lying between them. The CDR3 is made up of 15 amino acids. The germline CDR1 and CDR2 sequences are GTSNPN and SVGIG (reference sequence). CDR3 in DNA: TGTGCCTGGCTGAGCCGACAGAATATGAGATACGAGCAGTACTTC. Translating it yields CAWLSRQNMRYEQYF. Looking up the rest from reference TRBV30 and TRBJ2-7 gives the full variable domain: SQTIHQWPATLVQPVGSPLSLECTVEGTSNPNLYWYRQAAGRGLQLLFYSVGIGQISSEVPQNLSASRPQDRQFILSSKKLLLSDSGFYLCAWLSRQNMRYEQYFGPGTRLTVT.

The CDR3 loop reads CASSQTPGQMSSYEQYF. CDR3 nucleotide sequence: TGTGCCAGCAGCCAGACCCCGGGACAGATGAGCTCCTACGAGCAGTACTTC. V gene TRBV14 combines with J gene TRBJ2-7; 7 nucleotides match TRBD1. The J segment lost 0 bases and the V segment lost 3 bases, leaving 11 bases of the junction unmatched. CDR3 length: 17 residues. CDR1 and CDR2 from the germline V gene are SGHDN and FVKESK.

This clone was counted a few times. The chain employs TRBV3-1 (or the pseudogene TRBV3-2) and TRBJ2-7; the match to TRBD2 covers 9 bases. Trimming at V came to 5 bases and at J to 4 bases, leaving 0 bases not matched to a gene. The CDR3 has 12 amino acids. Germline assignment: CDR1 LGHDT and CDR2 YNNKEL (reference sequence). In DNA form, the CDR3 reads TGTGCCAGCAGCGCGGGAGGGTACGAGCAGTACTTC. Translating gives CASSAGGYEQYF.

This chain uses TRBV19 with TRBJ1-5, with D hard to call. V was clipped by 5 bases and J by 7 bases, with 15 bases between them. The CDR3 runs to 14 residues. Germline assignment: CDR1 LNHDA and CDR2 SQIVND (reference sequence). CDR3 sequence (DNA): TGTGCCAGTAGTCCCCGGACCGACGGGCAGCCCCAGCATTTT. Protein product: CASSPRTDGQPQHF.

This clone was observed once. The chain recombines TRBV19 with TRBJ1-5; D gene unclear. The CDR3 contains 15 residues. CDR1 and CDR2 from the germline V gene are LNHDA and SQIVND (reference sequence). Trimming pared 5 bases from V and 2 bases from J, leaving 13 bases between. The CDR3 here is CASSPQKDGNQPQHF. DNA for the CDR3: TGTGCCAGTAGTCCCCAAAAAGATGGCAATCAGCCCCAGCATTTT.

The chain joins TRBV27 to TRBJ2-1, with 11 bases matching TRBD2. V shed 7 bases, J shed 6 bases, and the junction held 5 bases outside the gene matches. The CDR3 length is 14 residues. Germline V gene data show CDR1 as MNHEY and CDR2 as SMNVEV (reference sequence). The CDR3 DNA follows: TGTGCCAGCACTTTTAGCGGGGGGGCCAATGAGCAGTTCTTC. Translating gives CASTFSGGANEQFF.

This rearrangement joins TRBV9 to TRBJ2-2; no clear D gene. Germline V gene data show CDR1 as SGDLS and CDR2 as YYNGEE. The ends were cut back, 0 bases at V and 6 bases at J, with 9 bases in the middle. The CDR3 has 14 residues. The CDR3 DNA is TGTGCCAGCAGCGTAGATCAAAGGTCCGGGGAGCTGTTTTTT. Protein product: CASSVDQRSGELFF. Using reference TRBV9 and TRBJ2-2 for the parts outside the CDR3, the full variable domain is DSGVTQTPKHLITATGQRVTLRCSPRSGDLSVYWYQQSLDQGLQFLIQYYNGEERAKGNILERFSAQQFPDLHSELNLSSLELGDSALYFCASSVDQRSGELFFGEGSRLTVL.

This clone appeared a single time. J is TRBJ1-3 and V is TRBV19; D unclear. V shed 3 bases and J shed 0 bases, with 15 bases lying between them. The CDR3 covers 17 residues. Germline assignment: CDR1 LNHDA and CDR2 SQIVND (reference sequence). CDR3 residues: CASSIDGTLSSGNTIYF. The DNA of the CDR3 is TGTGCCAGTAGTATTGACGGAACCCTGAGCTCTGGAAACACCATATATTTT.

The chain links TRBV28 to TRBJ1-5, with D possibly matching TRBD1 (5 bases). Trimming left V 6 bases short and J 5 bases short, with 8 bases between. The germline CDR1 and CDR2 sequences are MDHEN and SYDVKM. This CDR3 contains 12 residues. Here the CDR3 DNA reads TGTGCCAGCAGAGAACAGGATCAGCCCCAGCATTTT. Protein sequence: CASREQDQPQHF.